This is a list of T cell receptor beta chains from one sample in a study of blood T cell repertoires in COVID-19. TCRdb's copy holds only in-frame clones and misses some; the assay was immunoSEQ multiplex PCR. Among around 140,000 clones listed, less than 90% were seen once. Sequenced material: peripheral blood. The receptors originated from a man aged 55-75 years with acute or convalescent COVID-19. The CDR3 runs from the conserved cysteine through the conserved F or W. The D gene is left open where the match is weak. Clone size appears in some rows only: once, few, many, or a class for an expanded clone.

CDR3aa: CASSTTGGAVNGYTF
CDR3nt: TGTGCCAGCAGTACAACAGGGGGCGCGGTGAATGGCTACACCTTC
d_gene: TRBD1
abundance: -
j_gene: TRBJ1-2
v_gene: TRBV6-1

CDR3aa: CASSQDSLGPSYNEQFF
CDR3nt: TGTGCCAGCAGCCAAGATTCCTTGGGGCCCTCCTACAATGAGCAGTTCTTC
d_gene: -
abundance: once
j_gene: TRBJ2-1
v_gene: TRBV4-2

CDR3aa: CASSLTTSGSSTDTQYF
CDR3nt: TGTGCCAGCAGCTTAACCACTAGCGGGTCTAGCACAGATACGCAGTATTTT
d_gene: TRBD2
abundance: -
j_gene: TRBJ2-3
v_gene: TRBV7-2

CDR3aa: CASSPDPGPLLHF
CDR3nt: TGTGCCAGCTCACCAGACCCAGGGCCACTCCTCCACTTT
d_gene: -
abundance: -
j_gene: TRBJ1-6
v_gene: TRBV18

CDR3aa: CASSIAGVPYNEQFF
CDR3nt: TGTGCCAGTAGTATAGCGGGAGTGCCCTACAATGAGCAGTTCTTC
d_gene: -
abundance: -
j_gene: TRBJ2-1
v_gene: TRBV19

CDR3aa: CASSPSGSLTGELFF
CDR3nt: TGCGCCAGCAGCCCTAGCGGGAGTCTCACCGGGGAGCTGTTTTTT
d_gene: TRBD2
abundance: -
j_gene: TRBJ2-2
v_gene: TRBV5-1

CDR3aa: CASSPDSYGYTF
CDR3nt: TGTGCCAGCAGTCCTGACAGCTATGGCTACACCTTC
d_gene: -
abundance: -
j_gene: TRBJ1-2
v_gene: TRBV6-5

CDR3aa: CASSGYSGKSSYEQYF
CDR3nt: TGTGCCAGCAGCGGGTATAGCGGGAAATCAAGCTACGAGCAGTACTTC
d_gene: TRBD2
abundance: -
j_gene: TRBJ2-7
v_gene: TRBV5-4

CDR3aa: CASSLRTGIGNSPLHF
CDR3nt: TGTGCCAGCAGTTTACGGACAGGGATAGGTAATTCACCCCTCCACTTT
d_gene: TRBD1
abundance: -
j_gene: TRBJ1-6
v_gene: TRBV27

CDR3aa: CSVMGPSRDEQFF
CDR3nt: TGCAGCGTTATGGGGCCCTCAAGGGATGAGCAGTTCTTC
d_gene: -
abundance: -
j_gene: TRBJ2-1
v_gene: TRBV29-1

CDR3aa: CASSIGQGTGANVLTF
CDR3nt: TGTGCCAGTAGTATAGGCCAGGGAACTGGGGCCAACGTCCTGACTTTC
d_gene: -
abundance: -
j_gene: TRBJ2-6
v_gene: TRBV19

CDR3aa: CASGFGMGYGYTF
CDR3nt: TGTGCCAGCGGTTTCGGGATGGGCTATGGCTACACCTTC
d_gene: -
abundance: once
j_gene: TRBJ1-2
v_gene: TRBV27

CDR3aa: CASTPQGGDLWGNQPQHF
CDR3nt: TGTGCCAGTACCCCCCAGGGCGGGGACCTATGGGGCAATCAGCCCCAGCATTTT
d_gene: -
abundance: -
j_gene: TRBJ1-5
v_gene: TRBV19

CDR3aa: CASSPGQTSGYGYTF
CDR3nt: TGTGCCAGCAGCCCGGGACAGACTTCTGGCTATGGCTACACCTTC
d_gene: TRBD1
abundance: few
j_gene: TRBJ1-2
v_gene: TRBV3-1/TRBV3-2

CDR3aa: CASSLIGGDGYGYTF
CDR3nt: TGCGCCAGCAGCTTGATAGGGGGCGACGGTTATGGCTACACCTTC
d_gene: TRBD1
abundance: few
j_gene: TRBJ1-2
v_gene: TRBV5-1

CDR3aa: CASSPVLAGGSYNEQFF
CDR3nt: TGTGCCAGTAGTCCCGTTTTGGCGGGGGGATCCTACAATGAGCAGTTCTTC
d_gene: TRBD2
abundance: -
j_gene: TRBJ2-1
v_gene: TRBV19

CDR3aa: CASSQEDYGYTF
CDR3nt: TGTGCCAGCAGCCAGGAAGACTATGGCTACACCTTC
d_gene: -
abundance: -
j_gene: TRBJ1-2
v_gene: TRBV5-4

CDR3aa: CASSLDKAWNNEQFF
CDR3nt: TGTGCCAGCAGCTTAGATAAAGCGTGGAACAATGAGCAGTTCTTC
d_gene: -
abundance: -
j_gene: TRBJ2-1
v_gene: TRBV7-9

CDR3aa: CASSKGVAGGIQETQYF
CDR3nt: TGCGCCAGCAGTAAAGGCGTGGCGGGAGGGATCCAAGAGACCCAGTACTTC
d_gene: TRBD2
abundance: -
j_gene: TRBJ2-5
v_gene: TRBV4-1

CDR3aa: CASSKRTGSDSGNTIYF
CDR3nt: TGTGCCAGCAGCAAACGGACAGGTTCTGACTCTGGAAACACCATATATTTT
d_gene: TRBD1
abundance: -
j_gene: TRBJ1-3
v_gene: TRBV13

CDR3aa: CASSHSIESGELFF
CDR3nt: TGTGCCAGCAGCCATTCGATAGAATCCGGGGAGCTGTTTTTT
d_gene: -
abundance: once
j_gene: TRBJ2-2
v_gene: TRBV27

CDR3aa: CASSRVRGLIGNQPQHF
CDR3nt: TGTGCCAGTAGTAGGGTGAGGGGGTTGATTGGCAATCAGCCCCAGCATTTT
d_gene: -
abundance: -
j_gene: TRBJ1-5
v_gene: TRBV19

CDR3aa: CASTKETANTEAFF
CDR3nt: TGTGCCAGCACCAAAGAGACTGCGAACACTGAAGCTTTCTTT
d_gene: -
abundance: -
j_gene: TRBJ1-1
v_gene: TRBV6-5

CDR3aa: CASAESGANVLTF
CDR3nt: TGTGCCAGCGCGGAGTCTGGGGCCAACGTCCTGACTTTC
d_gene: -
abundance: -
j_gene: TRBJ2-6
v_gene: TRBV19

CDR3aa: CASSLGDWGNTIYF
CDR3nt: TGCGCCAGCAGCTTGGGAGACTGGGGAAACACCATATATTTT
d_gene: -
abundance: -
j_gene: TRBJ1-3
v_gene: TRBV5-1

CDR3aa: CASSGGQSSYEQYF
CDR3nt: TGTGCCAGCAGCGGGGGACAGAGCTCCTACGAGCAGTACTTC
d_gene: TRBD1
abundance: many
j_gene: TRBJ2-7
v_gene: TRBV9

CDR3aa: CASSPDGGVRETNEKLFF
CDR3nt: TGTGCCAGCTCACCGGACGGGGGGGTAAGGGAAACCAATGAAAAACTGTTTTTT
d_gene: -
abundance: -
j_gene: TRBJ1-4
v_gene: TRBV18

CDR3aa: CAWTGLGLVVPPDTQYF
CDR3nt: TGTGCCTGGACCGGATTGGGACTAGTCGTTCCTCCAGATACGCAGTATTTT
d_gene: TRBD2
abundance: -
j_gene: TRBJ2-3
v_gene: TRBV30

CDR3aa: CASSPISTDTQYF
CDR3nt: TGCGCCAGCAGCCCCATTAGCACAGATACGCAGTATTTT
d_gene: -
abundance: -
j_gene: TRBJ2-3
v_gene: TRBV5-1

CDR3aa: CASSRTGLGGYTF
CDR3nt: TGTGCCAGCAGTCGGACAGGGTTGGGAGGCTACACCTTC
d_gene: TRBD1
abundance: -
j_gene: TRBJ1-2
v_gene: TRBV11-2

CDR3aa: CASSYSGTGGSEQYF
CDR3nt: TGTGCCAGCAGTTACTCAGGCACAGGGGGCAGCGAGCAGTACTTC
d_gene: TRBD1
abundance: -
j_gene: TRBJ2-7
v_gene: TRBV6-2/TRBV6-3

CDR3aa: CASSRTGGYQPQHF
CDR3nt: TGTGCCAGCAGTCGGACAGGGGGATATCAGCCCCAGCATTTT
d_gene: TRBD1
abundance: -
j_gene: TRBJ1-5
v_gene: TRBV6-2/TRBV6-3

CDR3aa: CASSSGTANNEQFF
CDR3nt: TGCGCCAGCAGCTCGGGGACAGCAAACAATGAGCAGTTCTTC
d_gene: TRBD1
abundance: -
j_gene: TRBJ2-1
v_gene: TRBV5-1

CDR3aa: CSARADYGYTF
CDR3nt: TGCAGTGCTAGAGCGGACTATGGCTACACCTTC
d_gene: -
abundance: -
j_gene: TRBJ1-2
v_gene: TRBV20-1

CDR3aa: CASSELGTGGYGYTF
CDR3nt: TGTGCCAGCAGTGAACTCGGGACAGGAGGGTATGGCTACACCTTC
d_gene: TRBD1
abundance: -
j_gene: TRBJ1-2
v_gene: TRBV6-1

CDR3aa: CASSLAFQGGELREQYF
CDR3nt: TGTGCCAGCAGCTTAGCCTTCCAGGGAGGGGAGTTGCGGGAGCAGTACTTC
d_gene: TRBD2
abundance: -
j_gene: TRBJ2-7
v_gene: TRBV7-9

CDR3aa: CATGSTNTGELFF
CDR3nt: TGTGCCACCGGGAGTACGAACACCGGGGAGCTGTTTTTT
d_gene: -
abundance: -
j_gene: TRBJ2-2
v_gene: TRBV24-1

CDR3aa: CASSLGDSYNEQFF
CDR3nt: TGCGCCAGCAGCTTGGGGGACAGTTACAATGAGCAGTTCTTC
d_gene: TRBD1
abundance: -
j_gene: TRBJ2-1
v_gene: TRBV5-1

CDR3aa: CASSPPKVAGGSNEQFF
CDR3nt: TGTGCCAGCTCACCACCAAAGGTAGCGGGAGGTTCAAATGAGCAGTTCTTC
d_gene: TRBD2
abundance: -
j_gene: TRBJ2-1
v_gene: TRBV18

CDR3aa: CASSLWTGGDQPQHF
CDR3nt: TGTGCCAGTAGTCTTTGGACGGGGGGAGATCAGCCCCAGCATTTT
d_gene: -
abundance: -
j_gene: TRBJ1-5
v_gene: TRBV19

CDR3aa: CASSKGLVENEQFF
CDR3nt: TGTGCCAGCAGTAAGGGACTAGTTGAGAATGAGCAGTTCTTC
d_gene: TRBD2
abundance: -
j_gene: TRBJ2-1
v_gene: TRBV6-5

CDR3aa: CASSLQGLPEAFF
CDR3nt: TGTGCCAGCAGCCTGCAGGGGTTACCTGAAGCTTTCTTT
d_gene: -
abundance: -
j_gene: TRBJ1-1
v_gene: TRBV5-4

CDR3aa: CASSSGLDTDTQYF
CDR3nt: TGTGCCAGCAGCTCCGGACTGGACACAGATACGCAGTATTTT
d_gene: -
abundance: -
j_gene: TRBJ2-3
v_gene: TRBV7-9

CDR3aa: CAWSVEDRQPQHF
CDR3nt: TGTGCCTGGAGTGTAGAGGACAGGCAGCCCCAGCATTTT
d_gene: TRBD1
abundance: -
j_gene: TRBJ1-5
v_gene: TRBV30

CDR3aa: CASSLGQGGNTIYF
CDR3nt: TGCGCCAGCAGCCTGGGACAGGGTGGAAACACCATATATTTT
d_gene: TRBD1
abundance: -
j_gene: TRBJ1-3
v_gene: TRBV5-1

CDR3aa: CAWSVGAGDWADTQYF
CDR3nt: TGTGCCTGGAGTGTGGGAGCGGGAGATTGGGCAGATACGCAGTATTTT
d_gene: TRBD2
abundance: -
j_gene: TRBJ2-3
v_gene: TRBV30

CDR3aa: CASSLGGEETQYF
CDR3nt: TGCGCCAGCAGCCTTGGCGGGGAAGAGACCCAGTACTTC
d_gene: -
abundance: -
j_gene: TRBJ2-5
v_gene: TRBV5-1

CDR3aa: CASSPRLRGRRETQYF
CDR3nt: TGTGCCAGCAGTCCTAGACTCCGGGGTAGGAGAGAGACCCAGTACTTC
d_gene: -
abundance: -
j_gene: TRBJ2-5
v_gene: TRBV5-6

CDR3aa: CASSLEGVATNEKLFF
CDR3nt: TGTGCCAGCAGCTTAGAAGGGGTTGCAACTAATGAAAAACTGTTTTTT
d_gene: -
abundance: -
j_gene: TRBJ1-4
v_gene: TRBV11-2

CDR3aa: CASSTSGISTDTQYF
CDR3nt: TGTGCCAGCAGCACTAGCGGAATTAGCACAGATACGCAGTATTTT
d_gene: TRBD2
abundance: -
j_gene: TRBJ2-3
v_gene: TRBV7-3

CDR3aa: CASSEAGGGQGGYTF
CDR3nt: TGTGCCAGCAGTGAAGCTGGTGGGGGCCAGGGTGGCTACACCTTC
d_gene: -
abundance: -
j_gene: TRBJ1-2
v_gene: TRBV2

CDR3aa: CAIKDRVNVNSPLHF
CDR3nt: TGTGCCATCAAGGACAGGGTCAACGTTAATTCACCCCTCCACTTT
d_gene: TRBD1
abundance: -
j_gene: TRBJ1-6
v_gene: TRBV10-3